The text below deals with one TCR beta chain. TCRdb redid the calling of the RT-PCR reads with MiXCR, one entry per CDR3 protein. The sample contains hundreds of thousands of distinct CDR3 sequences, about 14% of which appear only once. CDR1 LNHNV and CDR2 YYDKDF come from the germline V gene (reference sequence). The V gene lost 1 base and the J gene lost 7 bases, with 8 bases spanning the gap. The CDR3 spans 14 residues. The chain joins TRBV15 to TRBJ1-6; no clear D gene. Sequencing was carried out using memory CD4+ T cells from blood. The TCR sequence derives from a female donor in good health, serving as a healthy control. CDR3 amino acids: CATSRGFTNSPLHF. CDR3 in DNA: TGTGCCACCAGCAGAGGGTTCACGAATTCACCCCTCCACTTT.